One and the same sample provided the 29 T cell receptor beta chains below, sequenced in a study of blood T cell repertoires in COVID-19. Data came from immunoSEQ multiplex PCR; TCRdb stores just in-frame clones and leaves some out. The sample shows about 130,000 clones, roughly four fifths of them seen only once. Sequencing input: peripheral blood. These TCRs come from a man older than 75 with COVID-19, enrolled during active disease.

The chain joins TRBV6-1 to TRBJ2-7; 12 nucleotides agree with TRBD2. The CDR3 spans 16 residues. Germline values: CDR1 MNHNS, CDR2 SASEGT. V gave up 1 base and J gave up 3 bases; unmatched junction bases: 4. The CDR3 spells CASSEVTSGSIYEQYF. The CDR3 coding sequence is TGTGCCAGCAGTGAAGTGACTAGCGGGAGTATCTACGAGCAGTACTTC.

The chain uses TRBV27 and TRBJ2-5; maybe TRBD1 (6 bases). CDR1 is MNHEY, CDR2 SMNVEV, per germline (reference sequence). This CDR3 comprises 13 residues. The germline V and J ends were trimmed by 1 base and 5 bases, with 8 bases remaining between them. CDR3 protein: CASSLFQGETQYF. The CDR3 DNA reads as TGTGCCAGCAGTTTATTCCAGGGGGAGACCCAGTACTTC.

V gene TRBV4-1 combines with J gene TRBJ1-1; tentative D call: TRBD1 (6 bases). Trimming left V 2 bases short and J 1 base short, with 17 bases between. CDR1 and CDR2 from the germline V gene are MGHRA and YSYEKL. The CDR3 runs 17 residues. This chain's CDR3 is CASSQKGMRGKNTEAFF. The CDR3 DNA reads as TGCGCCAGCAGCCAAAAAGGGATGAGGGGGAAGAACACTGAAGCTTTCTTT.

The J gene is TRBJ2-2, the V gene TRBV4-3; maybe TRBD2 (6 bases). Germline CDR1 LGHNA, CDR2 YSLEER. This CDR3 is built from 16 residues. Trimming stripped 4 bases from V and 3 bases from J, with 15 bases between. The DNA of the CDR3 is TGCGCCAGCAGCCCATTTCTTACGGGGGACACCGGGGAGCTGTTTTTT. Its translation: CASSPFLTGDTGELFF.

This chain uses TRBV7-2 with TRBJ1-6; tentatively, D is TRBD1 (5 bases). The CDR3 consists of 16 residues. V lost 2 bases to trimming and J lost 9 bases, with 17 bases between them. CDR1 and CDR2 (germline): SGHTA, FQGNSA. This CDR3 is CASSLKPGGGISPLHF. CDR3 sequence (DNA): TGTGCCAGCAGCTTAAAACCCGGGGGTGGAATTTCACCCCTCCACTTT.

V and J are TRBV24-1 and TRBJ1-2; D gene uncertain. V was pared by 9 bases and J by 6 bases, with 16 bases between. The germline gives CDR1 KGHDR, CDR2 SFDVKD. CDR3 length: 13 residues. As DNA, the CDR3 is TGTGCCACCCGAGGGAGACTGCAGGATGGCTACACCTTC. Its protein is CATRGRLQDGYTF.

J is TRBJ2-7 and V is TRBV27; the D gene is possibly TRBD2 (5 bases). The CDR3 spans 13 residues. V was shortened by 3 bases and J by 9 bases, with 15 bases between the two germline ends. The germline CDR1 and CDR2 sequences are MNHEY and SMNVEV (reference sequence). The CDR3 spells CASSFREDKGQYF. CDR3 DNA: TGTGCCAGCAGTTTCCGGGAAGATAAAGGGCAGTACTTC.

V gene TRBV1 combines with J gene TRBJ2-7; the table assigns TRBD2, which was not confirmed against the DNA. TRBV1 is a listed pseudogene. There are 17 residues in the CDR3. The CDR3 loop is CTSSQDLCVRLRYEQYF. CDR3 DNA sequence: TGCACCAGCAGCCAAGATTTGTGCGTCAGACTCCGCTACGAGCAGTACTTC.

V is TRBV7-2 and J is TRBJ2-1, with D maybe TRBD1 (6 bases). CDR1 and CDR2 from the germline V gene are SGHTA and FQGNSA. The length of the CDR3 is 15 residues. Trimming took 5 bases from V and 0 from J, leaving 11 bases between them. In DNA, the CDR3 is TGTGCCAGCAGCGTCAGACAGGTCTCCTACAATGAGCAGTTCTTC. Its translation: CASSVRQVSYNEQFF.

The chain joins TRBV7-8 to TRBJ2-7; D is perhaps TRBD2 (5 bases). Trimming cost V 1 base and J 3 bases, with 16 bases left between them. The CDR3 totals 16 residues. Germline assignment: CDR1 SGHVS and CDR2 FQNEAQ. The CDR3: CASSLVSSPGDYEQYF. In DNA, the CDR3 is TGTGCCAGCAGCTTAGTCTCGTCACCCGGGGACTACGAGCAGTACTTC. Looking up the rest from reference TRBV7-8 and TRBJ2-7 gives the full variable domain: GAGVSQSPRYKVAKRGQDVALRCDPISGHVSLFWYQQALGQGPEFLTYFQNEAQLDKSGLPSDRFFAERPEGSVSTLKIQRTQQEDSAVYLCASSLVSSPGDYEQYFGPGTRLTVT.

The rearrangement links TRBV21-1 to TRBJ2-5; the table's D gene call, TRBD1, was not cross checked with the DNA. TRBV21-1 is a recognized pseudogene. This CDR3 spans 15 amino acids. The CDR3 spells CASSNKGQGDETQYF. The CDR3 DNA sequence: TGTGCCAGCAGCAACAAGGGACAGGGGGATGAGACCCAGTACTTC.

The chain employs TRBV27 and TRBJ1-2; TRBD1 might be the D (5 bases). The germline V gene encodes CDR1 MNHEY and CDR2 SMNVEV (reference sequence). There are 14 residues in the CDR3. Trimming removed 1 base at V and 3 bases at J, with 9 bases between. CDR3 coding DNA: TGTGCCAGCAGTTTATACGGGGGGGACTATGGCTACACCTTC. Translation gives CASSLYGGDYGYTF.

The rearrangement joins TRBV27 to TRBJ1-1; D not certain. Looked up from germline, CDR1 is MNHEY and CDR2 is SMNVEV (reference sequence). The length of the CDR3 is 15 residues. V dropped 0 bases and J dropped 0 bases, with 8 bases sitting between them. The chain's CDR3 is CASSLSWRMNTEAFF. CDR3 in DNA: TGTGCCAGCAGTTTATCTTGGCGGATGAACACTGAAGCTTTCTTT.

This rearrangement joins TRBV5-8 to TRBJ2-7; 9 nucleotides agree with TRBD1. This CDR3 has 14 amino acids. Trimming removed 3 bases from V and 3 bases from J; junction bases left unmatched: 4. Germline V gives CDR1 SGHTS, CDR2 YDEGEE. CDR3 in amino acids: CASSWGQGGYEQYF. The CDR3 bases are TGTGCCAGCAGCTGGGGACAGGGAGGCTACGAGCAGTACTTC. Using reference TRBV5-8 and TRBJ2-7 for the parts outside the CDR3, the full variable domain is EAGVTQSPTHLIKTRGQQATLRCSPISGHTSVYWYQQALGLGLQFLLWYDEGEERNRGNFPPRFSGRQFPNYSSELNVNALELEDSALYLCASSWGQGGYEQYFGPGTRLTVT.

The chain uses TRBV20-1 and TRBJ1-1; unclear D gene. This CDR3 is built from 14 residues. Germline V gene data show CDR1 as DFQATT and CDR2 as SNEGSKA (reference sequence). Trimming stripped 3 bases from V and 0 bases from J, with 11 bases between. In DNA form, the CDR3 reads TGCAGTGCTAGTCGGGGAAGCATGAACACTGAAGCTTTCTTT. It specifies CSASRGSMNTEAFF.

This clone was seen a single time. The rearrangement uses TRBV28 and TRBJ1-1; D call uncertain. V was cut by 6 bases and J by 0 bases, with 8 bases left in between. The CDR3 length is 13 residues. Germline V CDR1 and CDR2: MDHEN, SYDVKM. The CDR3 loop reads CASRSTLNTEAFF. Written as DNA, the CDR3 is TGTGCCAGCAGATCTACCCTGAACACTGAAGCTTTCTTT.

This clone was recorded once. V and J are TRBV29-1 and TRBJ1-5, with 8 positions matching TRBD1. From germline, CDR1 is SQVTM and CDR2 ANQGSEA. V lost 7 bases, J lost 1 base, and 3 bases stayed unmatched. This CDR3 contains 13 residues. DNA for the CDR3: TGCAGCGCCAGGGGGCCGAGCAATCAGCCCCAGCATTTT. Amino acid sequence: CSARGPSNQPQHF. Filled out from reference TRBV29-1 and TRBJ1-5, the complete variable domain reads SAVISQKPSRDICQRGTSLTIQCQVDSQVTMMFWYRQQPGQSLTLIATANQGSEATYESGFVIDKFPISRPNLTFSTLTVSNMSPEDSSIYLCSARGPSNQPQHFGDGTRLSIL.

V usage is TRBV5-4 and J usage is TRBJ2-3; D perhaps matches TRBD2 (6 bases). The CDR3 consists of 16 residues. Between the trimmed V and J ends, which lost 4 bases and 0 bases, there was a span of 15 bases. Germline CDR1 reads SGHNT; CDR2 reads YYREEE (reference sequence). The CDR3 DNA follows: TGTGCCAGCAGCCGCTCCGGGAGAGGGAGCACAGATACGCAGTATTTT. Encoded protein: CASSRSGRGSTDTQYF.

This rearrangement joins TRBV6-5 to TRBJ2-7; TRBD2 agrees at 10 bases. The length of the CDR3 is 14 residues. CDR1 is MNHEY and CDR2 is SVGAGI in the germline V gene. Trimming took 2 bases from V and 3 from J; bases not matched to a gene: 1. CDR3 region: CASSYGTSVYEQYF. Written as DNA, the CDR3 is TGTGCCAGCAGTTACGGGACTAGCGTCTACGAGCAGTACTTC.

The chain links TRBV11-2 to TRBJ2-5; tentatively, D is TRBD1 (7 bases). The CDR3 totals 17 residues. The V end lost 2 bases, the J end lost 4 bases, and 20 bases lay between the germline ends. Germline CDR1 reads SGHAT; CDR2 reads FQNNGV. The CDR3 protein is CASSLMAAGQNRETQYF. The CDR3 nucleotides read TGTGCCAGCAGCTTAATGGCCGCGGGACAGAACAGAGAGACCCAGTACTTC. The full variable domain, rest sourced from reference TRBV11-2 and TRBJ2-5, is EAGVAQSPRYKIIEKRQSVAFWCNPISGHATLYWYQQILGQGPKLLIQFQNNGVVDDSQLPKDRFSAERLKGVDSTLKIQPAKLEDSAVYLCASSLMAAGQNRETQYFGPGTRLLVL.

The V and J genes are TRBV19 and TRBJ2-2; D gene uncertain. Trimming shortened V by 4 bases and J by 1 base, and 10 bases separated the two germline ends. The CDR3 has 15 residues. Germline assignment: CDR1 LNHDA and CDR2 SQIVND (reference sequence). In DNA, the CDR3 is TGTGCCAGTAGTACCCCCCCAGGGAACACCGGGGAGCTGTTTTTT. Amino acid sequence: CASSTPPGNTGELFF.

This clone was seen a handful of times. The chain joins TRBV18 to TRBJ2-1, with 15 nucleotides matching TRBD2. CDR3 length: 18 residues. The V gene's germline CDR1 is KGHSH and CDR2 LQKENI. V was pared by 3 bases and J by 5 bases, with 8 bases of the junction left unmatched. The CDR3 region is CASSPRTSGRGTDNEQFF. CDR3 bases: TGTGCCAGCTCACCTCGGACTAGCGGGAGGGGTACAGACAATGAGCAGTTCTTC.

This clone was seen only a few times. CDR3 region: CASTMGREHRETQYF. The DNA for the CDR3 is TGTGCCAGCACTATGGGGAGGGAGCACCGGGAGACCCAGTACTTC. V usage is TRBV28 and J usage is TRBJ2-5, with 7 bases identical to TRBD2. Germline CDR1 and CDR2: MDHEN and SYDVKM. This CDR3 is built from 15 residues. The J segment lost 5 bases and the V segment lost 7 bases, leaving 13 bases of the junction unmatched. Drawing the rest from reference TRBV28 and TRBJ2-5, the complete variable domain is DVKVTQSSRYLVKRTGEKVFLECVQDMDHENMFWYRQDPGLGLRLIYFSYDVKMKEKGDIPEGYSVSREKKERFSLILESASTNQTSMYLCASTMGREHRETQYFGPGTRLLVL.

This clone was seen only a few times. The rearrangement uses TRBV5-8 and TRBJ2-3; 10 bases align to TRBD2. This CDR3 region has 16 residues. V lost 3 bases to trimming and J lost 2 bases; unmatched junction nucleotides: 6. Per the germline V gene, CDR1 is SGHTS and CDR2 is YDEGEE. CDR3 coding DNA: TGTGCCAGCAGCTCCTCAGCGGGAGGGACCACAGATACGCAGTATTTT. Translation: CASSSSAGGTTDTQYF. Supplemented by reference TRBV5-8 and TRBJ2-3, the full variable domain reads EAGVTQSPTHLIKTRGQQATLRCSPISGHTSVYWYQQALGLGLQFLLWYDEGEERNRGNFPPRFSGRQFPNYSSELNVNALELEDSALYLCASSSSAGGTTDTQYFGPGTRLTVL.

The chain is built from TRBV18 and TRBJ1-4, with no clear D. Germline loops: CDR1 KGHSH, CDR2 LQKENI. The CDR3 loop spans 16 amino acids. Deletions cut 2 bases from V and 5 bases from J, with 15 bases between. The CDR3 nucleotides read TGTGCCAGCTCACCAAGATTACTGGAGGACAATGAAAAACTGTTTTTT. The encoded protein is CASSPRLLEDNEKLFF.

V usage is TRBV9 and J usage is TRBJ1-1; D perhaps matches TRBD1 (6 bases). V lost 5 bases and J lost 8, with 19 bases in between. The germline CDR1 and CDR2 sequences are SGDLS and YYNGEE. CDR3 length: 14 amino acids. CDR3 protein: CASSIIPGQSEAFF. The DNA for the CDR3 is TGTGCCAGCAGTATCATACCCGGACAGTCAGAAGCTTTCTTT.

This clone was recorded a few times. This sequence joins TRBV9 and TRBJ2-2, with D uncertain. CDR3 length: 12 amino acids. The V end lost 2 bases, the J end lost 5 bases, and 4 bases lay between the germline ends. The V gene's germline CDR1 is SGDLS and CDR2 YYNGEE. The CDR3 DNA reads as TGTGCCAGCAGCGTTTCTACCGGGGAGCTGTTTTTT. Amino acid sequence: CASSVSTGELFF.

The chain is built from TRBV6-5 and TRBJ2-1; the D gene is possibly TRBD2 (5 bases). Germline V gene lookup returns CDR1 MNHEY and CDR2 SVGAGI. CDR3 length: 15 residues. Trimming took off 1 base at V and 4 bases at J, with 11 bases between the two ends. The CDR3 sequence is CASSYYGVGYNEQFF. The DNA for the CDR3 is TGTGCCAGCAGTTACTACGGGGTGGGATACAATGAGCAGTTCTTC.

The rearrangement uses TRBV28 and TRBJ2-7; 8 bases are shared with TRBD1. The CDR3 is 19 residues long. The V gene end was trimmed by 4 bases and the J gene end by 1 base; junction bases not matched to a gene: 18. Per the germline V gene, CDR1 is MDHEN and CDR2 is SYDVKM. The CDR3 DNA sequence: TGTGCCAGCAGTTACCGCCTAACTACGACCCAGGGGGCATCCTACGAGCAGTACTTC. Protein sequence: CASSYRLTTTQGASYEQYF.